One TCR beta chain is described in this entry. TCRdb reprocessed the 5' RACE reads with MiXCR, giving one entry per CDR3 protein. Here the sample spans about 400,000 distinct CDR3 sequences, approximately 24% being singletons. The data were obtained in a study of T-cell memory formation after mild COVID-19. V lost 2 bases and J 0 bases, leaving 14 bases between the germline ends. Germline V lookup: CDR1 KGHSH, CDR2 LQKENI. The CDR3 sequence is 16 residues long. The sequence derives from an adult woman who had mild COVID-19 (a few samples of this study predate the infection). Cell type and time point are not known. V is TRBV18 and J is TRBJ2-7; D call uncertain. The specimen sequenced was PBMCs or a T cell subset sorted from them (not recorded which). The DNA for the CDR3 is TGTGCCAGCTCACCATTGCCGGCTCTTAGCTCCTACGAGCAGTACTTC. It encodes CASSPLPALSSYEQYF.